Each of the 9 T cell receptor beta chains below was sequenced from the same sample in a study of T-cell memory formation after mild COVID-19. One entry per CDR3 protein results from TCRdb running MiXCR on the 5' RACE reads. In the table there are 350,000 to 500,000 distinct CDR3 sequences, 23% of which are singletons. The sequencing input was PBMCs or a T cell subset sorted from them (not recorded which). The receptors shown here come from an adult woman who had mild COVID-19 (a few samples of this study predate the infection). Cell type and time point are not known.

This chain joins TRBV29-1 and TRBJ2-3, with TRBD1 identical over 7 bases. The trim removed 1 base at V and 8 bases at J, leaving 6 bases unmatched. Germline V gene sequence: CDR1 SQVTM, CDR2 ANQGSEA. This CDR3 has 13 amino acids. The CDR3 nucleotides are TGCAGCGTTGAAGCGGGACAGACATCTACGCAGTATTTT. Residues: CSVEAGQTSTQYF.

The rearrangement joins TRBV6-5 to TRBJ2-1; 7 nucleotides line up with TRBD2. V was pared by 5 bases and J by 10 bases, with 11 bases of the junction left unmatched. Germline-derived CDR1 and CDR2 are MNHEY and SVGAGI. The CDR3 is 14 amino acids. The CDR3 region has the DNA TGTGCCAGCAGTAGCGCCGAGCGGGGTCGGGAGCAGTTCTTC. It codes for CASSSAERGREQFF.

This clonotype has a single count. The CDR3 DNA follows: TGTGCCAGCAGCTCGGAGCGGGAGGCCCGCGTCAATGAGCAGTTCTTC. Its protein is CASSSEREARVNEQFF. This rearrangement joins TRBV7-9 to TRBJ2-1; 9 bases are shared with TRBD2. This CDR3 spans 16 amino acids. Unmatched junction bases numbered 10, after V lost 4 bases and J lost 6 bases. Germline V gene lookup returns CDR1 SEHNR and CDR2 FQNEAQ (reference sequence). The full variable domain, completed using reference TRBV7-9 and TRBJ2-1, is DTGVSQNPRHKITKRGQNVTFRCDPISEHNRLYWYRQTLGQGPEFLTYFQNEAQLEKSRLLSDRFSAERPKGSFSTLEIQRTEQGDSAMYLCASSSEREARVNEQFFGPGTRLTVL.

This clonotype was counted only a few times. The genes are TRBV20-1 and TRBJ2-5; D not certain. CDR1 is DFQATT, CDR2 SNEGSKA, per germline (reference sequence). This CDR3 comprises 12 residues. The ends were cut back, 3 bases at V and 5 bases at J, with 10 bases in the middle. For the CDR3, the DNA is TGCAGTGCTAGTCTGGAAGTGGAGACCCAGTACTTC. Translation: CSASLEVETQYF.

The V and J genes are TRBV10-3 and TRBJ2-1; a weak D match, TRBD2 (6 bases). Trimming pared 4 bases from V and 6 bases from J, leaving 16 bases between. Germline CDR1 is ENHRY and CDR2 is SYGVKD. The CDR3 contains 15 residues. Written as DNA, the CDR3 is TGTGCCATCAGTGCTGGGGTAGCGGCTATCAATGAGCAGTTCTTC. Translating gives CAISAGVAAINEQFF.

This clonotype has just a few counts. This chain links TRBV7-7 with TRBJ2-3, with D perhaps matching TRBD2 (6 bases). The length of the CDR3 is 16 residues. With 5 bases removed from V and 0 bases from J, the gap between germline ends came to 15 bases. CDR1 SSHAT and CDR2 FNYEAQ come from the germline V gene (reference sequence). The CDR3 DNA is TGTGCCAGCAGCGTGGGACTGGACCTGAGCACAGATACGCAGTATTTT. Protein: CASSVGLDLSTDTQYF.

This chain joins TRBV7-2 and TRBJ2-3; 8 bases align to TRBD1. V shed 4 bases, J shed 2 bases, and the junction held 8 bases outside the gene matches. The CDR3 totals 16 residues. Per germline, CDR1 SGHTA and CDR2 FQGNSA. CDR3 loop: CASSSGWTGLTDTQYF. CDR3 coding DNA: TGTGCCAGCAGCTCCGGATGGACAGGGCTCACAGATACGCAGTATTTT.

The chain links TRBV29-1 to TRBJ2-3, with 7 bases aligning to TRBD1. Germline V gene data show CDR1 as SQVTM and CDR2 as ANQGSEA. V dropped 4 bases and J dropped 2; count of bases not matched to a gene: 9. The CDR3 runs to 15 residues. The CDR3 DNA sequence: TGCAGCGTTGGGGCCGGGACAGAAGTCACAGATACGCAGTATTTT. This gives the protein CSVGAGTEVTDTQYF.

V usage is TRBV5-1 and J usage is TRBJ2-6, with 7 bases identical to TRBD1. There are 18 residues in the CDR3. Germline V lookup: CDR1 SGHRS, CDR2 YFSETQ. V lost 0 bases, J lost 0 bases, and 6 bases stayed unmatched. CDR3 DNA: TGCGCCAGCAGCTTGGTTGGGACAGCCTACTCTGGGGCCAACGTCCTGACTTTC. Amino acids: CASSLVGTAYSGANVLTF.